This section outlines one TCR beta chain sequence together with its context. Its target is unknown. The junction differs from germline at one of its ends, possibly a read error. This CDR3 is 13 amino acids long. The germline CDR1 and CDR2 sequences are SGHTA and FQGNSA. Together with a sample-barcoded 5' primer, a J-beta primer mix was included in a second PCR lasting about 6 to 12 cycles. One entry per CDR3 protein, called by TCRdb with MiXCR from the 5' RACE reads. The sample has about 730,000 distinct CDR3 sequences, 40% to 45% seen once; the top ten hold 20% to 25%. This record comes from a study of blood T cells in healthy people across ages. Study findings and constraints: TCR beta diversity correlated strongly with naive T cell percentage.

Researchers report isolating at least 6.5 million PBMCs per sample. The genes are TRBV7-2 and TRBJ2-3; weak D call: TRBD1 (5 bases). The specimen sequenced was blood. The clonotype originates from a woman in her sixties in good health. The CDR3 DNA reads TGTGCCAGCAGCTTTACAGGCACAGGTACGCAGTATTTT. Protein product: CASSFTGTGTQYF.